These T cell receptor beta chains were read from a single sample in a study of siplizumab effects on memory and regulatory T cells. Only in-frame clones appear in the TCRdb table, and some are missing; sequencing was by immunoSEQ multiplex PCR. Counted here are tens of thousands of clones, around 95% occurring once; the ten biggest clones make up about 18%. Material for sequencing was CD8+ T cells sorted from blood. The receptors shown here come from a human donor in good health. Both conserved end residues are part of each CDR3. The D gene is left open where the match is weak. Clone size, where shown, is once, few, many, or a class for clones that have expanded.

J gene: TRBJ2-2; D gene: .; clone size: .; V gene: TRBV9; CDR3 protein: CASSGWKNTGELFF; CDR3 DNA: TGTGCCAGCAGCGGATGGAAGAACACCGGGGAGCTGTTTTTT
J gene: TRBJ2-3; D gene: .; clone size: .; V gene: TRBV2; CDR3 protein: CASDGGLTDTQYF; CDR3 DNA: TGTGCCAGCGACGGGGGACTCACAGATACGCAGTATTTT
J gene: TRBJ2-7; D gene: .; clone size: .; V gene: TRBV10-1; CDR3 protein: CASSERSSYEQYF; CDR3 DNA: TGCGCCAGCAGTGAGCGTAGCTCCTACGAGCAGTACTTC
J gene: TRBJ1-5; D gene: TRBD1; clone size: .; V gene: TRBV28; CDR3 protein: CASSLPPDRGPLNQPQHF; CDR3 DNA: TGTGCCAGCAGTTTACCCCCCGACAGGGGCCCACTCAATCAGCCCCAGCATTTT
J gene: TRBJ2-7; D gene: .; clone size: .; V gene: TRBV27; CDR3 protein: CASSPRGGVYEQYF; CDR3 DNA: TGTGCCAGCAGTCCACGGGGCGGTGTCTACGAGCAGTACTTC
J gene: TRBJ2-5; D gene: TRBD2; clone size: .; V gene: TRBV7-9; CDR3 protein: CASSWPRGTSGKETQYF; CDR3 DNA: TGTGCCAGCAGCTGGCCAAGAGGTACCAGCGGGAAGGAGACCCAGTACTTC
J gene: TRBJ2-1; D gene: TRBD2; clone size: .; V gene: TRBV28; CDR3 protein: CASSFSLAGEHEQFF; CDR3 DNA: TGTGCCAGCAGTTTCTCGCTAGCGGGAGAGCATGAGCAGTTCTTC
J gene: TRBJ1-2; D gene: .; clone size: .; V gene: TRBV4-1; CDR3 protein: CASSQVSRTANYGYTF; CDR3 DNA: TGCGCCAGCAGCCAAGTCAGTAGGACAGCGAACTATGGCTACACCTTC
J gene: TRBJ2-7; D gene: .; clone size: .; V gene: TRBV19; CDR3 protein: CASRSGDPGEQYF; CDR3 DNA: TGTGCCAGTAGGTCTGGCGACCCGGGGGAGCAGTACTTC
J gene: TRBJ2-1; D gene: .; clone size: .; V gene: TRBV11-2; CDR3 protein: CASSFFAEANNEQFF; CDR3 DNA: TGTGCCAGCAGCTTTTTCGCGGAAGCTAACAATGAGCAGTTCTTC
J gene: TRBJ2-1; D gene: TRBD1; clone size: .; V gene: TRBV27; CDR3 protein: CASSLSARGYNNEQFF; CDR3 DNA: TGTGCCAGCAGTTTATCAGCCAGGGGGTACAACAATGAGCAGTTCTTC
J gene: TRBJ2-6; D gene: .; clone size: .; V gene: TRBV27; CDR3 protein: CASSFGPPSGANVLTF; CDR3 DNA: TGTGCCAGCAGTTTCGGGCCGCCCTCTGGGGCCAACGTCCTGACTTTC
J gene: TRBJ2-7; D gene: TRBD2; clone size: .; V gene: TRBV10-2; CDR3 protein: CASSLAGTYEQYF; CDR3 DNA: TGCGCCAGCAGTCTAGCGGGTACCTACGAGCAGTACTTC
J gene: TRBJ2-7; D gene: TRBD2; clone size: .; V gene: TRBV19; CDR3 protein: CASSIELAGTLGYEQYF; CDR3 DNA: TGTGCCAGTAGTATCGAACTAGCGGGGACCCTGGGCTACGAGCAGTACTTC
J gene: TRBJ1-5; D gene: .; clone size: .; V gene: TRBV19; CDR3 protein: CASKYSNQPQHF; CDR3 DNA: TGTGCCAGTAAATATAGCAATCAGCCCCAGCATTTT
J gene: TRBJ2-7; D gene: TRBD2; clone size: .; V gene: TRBV27; CDR3 protein: CASSAGGPYEQYF; CDR3 DNA: TGTGCCAGTTCGGCGGGAGGGCCGTACGAGCAGTACTTC
J gene: TRBJ2-7; D gene: .; clone size: .; V gene: TRBV9; CDR3 protein: CASSVGLYDEQYF; CDR3 DNA: TGTGCCAGCAGCGTAGGACTTTACGACGAGCAGTACTTC
J gene: TRBJ2-7; D gene: .; clone size: .; V gene: TRBV7-9; CDR3 protein: CASSRPGYEQYF; CDR3 DNA: TGTGCCAGCAGCCGGCCCGGGTACGAGCAGTACTTC
J gene: TRBJ1-2; D gene: .; clone size: .; V gene: TRBV9; CDR3 protein: CASSVRGDTAWYGYTF; CDR3 DNA: TGTGCCAGCAGCGTGAGGGGGGACACCGCTTGGTATGGCTACACCTTC
J gene: TRBJ1-4; D gene: .; clone size: once; V gene: TRBV27; CDR3 protein: CASSYDSLIGQKLFF; CDR3 DNA: TGTGCCAGCAGTTATGACAGCCTTATTGGCCAAAAACTGTTTTTT
J gene: TRBJ1-5; D gene: .; clone size: once; V gene: TRBV19; CDR3 protein: CASDIQGNQPQHF; CDR3 DNA: TGTGCCAGTGATATTCAGGGAAATCAGCCCCAGCATTTT
J gene: TRBJ2-5; D gene: .; clone size: .; V gene: TRBV7-9; CDR3 protein: CASSPLPGHQETQYF; CDR3 DNA: TGTGCCAGCAGCCCACTCCCGGGACATCAAGAGACCCAGTACTTC
J gene: TRBJ1-2; D gene: .; clone size: .; V gene: TRBV28; CDR3 protein: CASSSLLEGRGGYTF; CDR3 DNA: TGTGCCAGCAGTTCCCTCCTGGAGGGGCGAGGGGGCTACACCTTC
J gene: TRBJ1-2; D gene: TRBD1; clone size: few; V gene: TRBV9; CDR3 protein: CASSAIQGADYGYTF; CDR3 DNA: TGTGCCAGCAGCGCTATACAGGGGGCAGATTATGGCTACACCTTC
J gene: TRBJ2-7; D gene: .; clone size: .; V gene: TRBV11-2; CDR3 protein: CASSVLQGGNEQYF; CDR3 DNA: TGTGCCAGCAGCGTTCTACAGGGTGGGAACGAGCAGTACTTC
J gene: TRBJ1-2; D gene: .; clone size: .; V gene: TRBV9; CDR3 protein: CASSAVSSGGGVRGYTF; CDR3 DNA: TGTGCCAGCAGCGCCGTTTCGAGCGGGGGTGGGGTGCGCGGCTACACCTTC
J gene: TRBJ2-7; D gene: .; clone size: .; V gene: TRBV7-9; CDR3 protein: CASSLQGEYEQYF; CDR3 DNA: TGTGCCAGCAGCTTACAGGGAGAATACGAGCAGTACTTC
J gene: TRBJ2-7; D gene: TRBD2; clone size: .; V gene: TRBV11-2; CDR3 protein: CASSPGAGGPYEQYF; CDR3 DNA: TGTGCCAGCAGCCCGGGGGCGGGAGGGCCCTACGAGCAGTACTTC
J gene: TRBJ2-7; D gene: .; clone size: .; V gene: TRBV28; CDR3 protein: CASNDRENTYEQYF; CDR3 DNA: TGTGCCAGCAATGACCGGGAGAATACCTACGAGCAGTACTTC
J gene: TRBJ2-3; D gene: .; clone size: once; V gene: TRBV6-5; CDR3 protein: CASSYVGSEADTQYF; CDR3 DNA: TGTGCCAGCAGTTACGTTGGGTCTGAAGCAGATACGCAGTATTTT
J gene: TRBJ2-1; D gene: TRBD2; clone size: .; V gene: TRBV2; CDR3 protein: CASIWTSGSNEQFF; CDR3 DNA: TGTGCCAGCATATGGACTAGCGGGAGTAATGAGCAGTTCTTC
J gene: TRBJ1-1; D gene: TRBD1; clone size: .; V gene: TRBV5-8; CDR3 protein: CASSLNWEGASKTEAFF; CDR3 DNA: TGTGCCAGCAGCTTGAATTGGGAGGGGGCTTCGAAAACTGAAGCTTTCTTT
J gene: TRBJ2-1; D gene: .; clone size: .; V gene: TRBV2; CDR3 protein: CASSARLNEQFF; CDR3 DNA: TGTGCCAGCAGCGCTCGTCTCAATGAGCAGTTCTTC
J gene: TRBJ2-1; D gene: .; clone size: .; V gene: TRBV7-6; CDR3 protein: CASSLGPATRYNEQFF; CDR3 DNA: TGTGCCAGCAGCTTAGGGCCAGCGACGAGGTACAATGAGCAGTTCTTC
J gene: TRBJ1-1; D gene: .; clone size: .; V gene: TRBV6-5; CDR3 protein: CASSPRVEIPEAFF; CDR3 DNA: TGTGCCAGCAGTCCCAGAGTCGAGATACCTGAAGCTTTCTTT
J gene: TRBJ1-1; D gene: .; clone size: .; V gene: TRBV9; CDR3 protein: CASSAGNSPEAFF; CDR3 DNA: TGTGCCAGCAGCGCCGGAAACAGTCCTGAAGCTTTCTTT
J gene: TRBJ1-1; D gene: .; clone size: .; V gene: TRBV2; CDR3 protein: CASRAGFGDTEAFF; CDR3 DNA: TGTGCCAGCCGTGCGGGTTTTGGTGACACTGAAGCTTTCTTT
J gene: TRBJ2-1; D gene: .; clone size: .; V gene: TRBV27; CDR3 protein: CASSPNIRVQFF; CDR3 DNA: TGTGCCAGCAGTCCCAATATACGCGTGCAGTTCTTC
J gene: TRBJ2-7; D gene: TRBD1; clone size: .; V gene: TRBV30; CDR3 protein: CALDRGGSYEQYF; CDR3 DNA: TGTGCCTTGGACAGGGGTGGCTCCTACGAGCAGTACTTC
J gene: TRBJ2-1; D gene: .; clone size: .; V gene: TRBV4-1; CDR3 protein: CASSHIRDGEQFF; CDR3 DNA: TGCGCCAGCAGCCACATCAGGGACGGTGAGCAGTTCTTC
J gene: TRBJ2-7; D gene: TRBD2; clone size: .; V gene: TRBV11-2; CDR3 protein: CASSREDGKDYEQYF; CDR3 DNA: TGTGCCAGCAGCCGGGAGGACGGTAAGGACTACGAGCAGTACTTC
J gene: TRBJ2-7; D gene: TRBD1; clone size: .; V gene: TRBV27; CDR3 protein: CASSSDRGLHEQYF; CDR3 DNA: TGTGCCAGCAGTTCGGACAGGGGGCTCCACGAGCAGTACTTC
J gene: TRBJ2-7; D gene: .; clone size: .; V gene: TRBV27; CDR3 protein: CASSPPGNEQYF; CDR3 DNA: TGTGCCAGCAGTCCACCTGGGAACGAGCAGTACTTC
J gene: TRBJ1-1; D gene: .; clone size: .; V gene: TRBV6-5; CDR3 protein: CASSYIGGSELFF; CDR3 DNA: TGTGCCAGCAGTTACATCGGGGGCTCTGAGCTTTTCTTT
J gene: TRBJ2-3; D gene: .; clone size: .; V gene: TRBV9; CDR3 protein: CASSVATRGTDTQYF; CDR3 DNA: TGTGCCAGCAGCGTAGCTACTAGAGGGACAGATACGCAGTATTTT
J gene: TRBJ2-7; D gene: .; clone size: .; V gene: TRBV7-6; CDR3 protein: CASSFGGFAYEQYF; CDR3 DNA: TGTGCCAGCAGCTTCGGGGGTTTTGCCTACGAGCAGTACTTC
J gene: TRBJ2-7; D gene: TRBD1; clone size: .; V gene: TRBV5-1; CDR3 protein: CASSPDRDYEQYF; CDR3 DNA: TGCGCCAGCAGTCCGGACAGGGACTACGAGCAGTACTTC
J gene: TRBJ2-1; D gene: TRBD2; clone size: .; V gene: TRBV11-2; CDR3 protein: CASSLVVYLAGGNEQFF; CDR3 DNA: TGTGCCAGCAGCTTAGTGGTCTATCTAGCGGGAGGGAATGAGCAGTTCTTC